This paragraph reports one T cell receptor (beta chain). Its target is not known. Germline CDR1 and CDR2: SGHRS and YFSETQ. CDR3 size: 17 residues. V was pared by 3 bases and J by 4 bases, with 21 bases between. These data belong to a study of cytotoxic CD8 clonotypes in ibrutinib-treated CLL. Study at large: Treatment had run for a median around eleven months, range 6 to 36, when response samples were taken.

Genomic DNA (about 2 micrograms) was obtained from cryopreserved PBMCs for construction of TCR beta libraries. The assay was immunoSEQ multiplex PCR, and TCRdb's table has in-frame clones only and misses some. The repertoire consists of roughly 52,000 clones, with 45% to 55% occurring once and the leading ten covering approximately 30%. Notes on the study in general: Clonality increased at ibrutinib response, then returned toward baseline at progression.

Sequenced material: PBMCs, taken after 12 months of ibrutinib treatment. The origin of this receptor is a human donor with chronic lymphocytic leukemia. The J gene is TRBJ2-3, the V gene TRBV5-1, with D possibly matching TRBD2 (5 bases). CDR3 bases: TGCGCCAGCAGCTCTGGCGTATGGAGTAGCGTAGCAGATACGCAGTATTTT. Encoded protein: CASSSGVWSSVADTQYF.